Below are 12 T cell receptor beta chains sequenced from a single sample in a study of T cells in women clearing cervical HPV infection. Repertoires were generated with immunoSEQ multiplex PCR, while TCRdb's copy carries only in-frame clones and drops some. Its table records under 20,000 clones. Sequencing was performed on blood buffy coat. The receptor set was obtained from a woman aged 18 to 75 with a cervical HPV16 infection that either progressed to CIN3+ or cleared (not recorded which).

A note on this clone: The CDR3 is cut off 3 residues early in the read; its end comes from the germline J gene. This chain joins TRBV30 and TRBJ1-3; 9 nucleotides agree with TRBD1. The CDR3 spans 17 residues. The V segment lost 4 bases and the J segment 0 bases; nucleotides outside the gene matches: 10. Per the germline V gene, CDR1 is GTSNPN and CDR2 is SVGIG (reference sequence). The CDR3 bases that were read are TGTGCCTGGAACTCTTTCGGGGACAGGGACTCTGGAAACACC. Translating it yields CAWNSFGDRDSGNT. In full, the CDR3 is CAWNSFGDRDSGNTIYF.

To note about this clone: One end of the junction fails to match germline, which may point to a read error. The read ends 3 residues early relative to the CDR3; the germline J gene fills the gap. The rearrangement uses TRBV15 and TRBJ2-2; D not resolved. The CDR3 spans 16 residues. Germline CDR1 is LNHNV and CDR2 is YYDKDF (reference sequence). The DNA read from the CDR3 is TGTGTCACCAGCGCTTGGCGACTGCCCCTGATGGGGGAG. This gives the protein CVTSAWRLPLMGE. The complete CDR3 protein is CVTSAWRLPLMGELFF.

Concerning this clone itself: The read terminates 3 residues ahead of where the CDR3 ends, so the germline J gene completes it. This chain uses TRBV14 with TRBJ2-3; D is unresolved. Trimming pared 0 bases from V and 1 base from J, leaving 11 bases between. Germline V gene data show CDR1 as SGHDN and CDR2 as FVKESK. This CDR3 has 16 residues. CDR3 residues: CASSQEAFIGTDTQYF. The CDR3 DNA, read in part, is TGTGCCAGCAGCCAAGAAGCATTCATTGGCACAGATACG. Looking up the rest from reference TRBV14 and TRBJ2-3 gives the full variable domain: EAGVTQFPSHSVIEKGQTVTLRCDPISGHDNLYWYRRVMGKEIKFLLHFVKESKQDESGMPNNRFLAERTGGTYSTLKVQPAELEDSGVYFCASSQEAFIGTDTQYFGPGTRLTVL.

Worth noting for this clone: The read is 3 residues too short to cover the CDR3 end, so that end is filled in from the germline J gene. The gene calls are TRBV20-1 and TRBJ1-2; TRBD1 aligns across 8 bases. Germline CDR1 DFQATT, CDR2 SNEGSKA (reference sequence). This CDR3 has 13 residues. V shed 0 bases, J shed 6 bases, and the junction held 3 bases outside the gene matches. CDR3 DNA, as far as it was read: TGCAGTGCTAGAGATAAGACAGGGGATGGC. It is translated as CSARDKTGDG. The whole CDR3 sequence reads CSARDKTGDGYTF.

Details on this clone: The read ends 3 residues shy of where the CDR3 ends; the end is completed using the germline J gene. The chain joins TRBV5-1 to TRBJ2-7; weak D call: TRBD2 (6 bases). Trimming cost V 3 bases and J 0 bases, with 7 bases left between them. The CDR3 runs to 13 residues. Per germline, CDR1 SGHRS and CDR2 YFSETQ. This CDR3 is CASSSGDSYEQYF. CDR3 bases read: TGCGCCAGCAGCTCGGGGGACTCCTACGAG. The variable domain in full, completed from reference TRBV5-1 and TRBJ2-7, reads KAGVTQTPRYLIKTRGQQVTLSCSPISGHRSVSWYQQTPGQGLQFLFEYFSETQRNKGNFPGRFSGRQFSNSRSEMNVSTLELGDSALYLCASSSGDSYEQYFGPGTRLTVT.

A word on this clone: Sequence at one end of the junction differs from germline and may be a read error. The read finishes 3 residues shy of the CDR3 end, and the germline J gene is used to complete it. The chain recombines TRBV4-2 with TRBJ1-1; D possibly corresponds to TRBD1 (5 bases). The CDR3 has 15 residues. CDR1 and CDR2 from the germline V gene are LGHNA and YNFKEQ. CDR3 in amino acids: CASSQAGQGEREAFF. The covered CDR3 bases are TGCGCCAGCAGCCAAGCGGGCCAGGGAGAACGAGAA.

In the case of this clone: The read terminates 3 residues ahead of where the CDR3 ends, so the germline J gene completes it. The chain recombines TRBV7-8 with TRBJ1-5; 7 bases match TRBD1. The CDR3 is 15 residues long. Germline-derived CDR1 and CDR2 are SGHVS and FQNEAQ. J lost 4 bases, V lost 1 base, and 4 bases had no gene match. The CDR3 sequence: CASSLVTGLNQPQHF. CDR3 bases read: TGTGCCAGCAGCTTAGTGACAGGGTTGAATCAGCCC.

Remarks on this clone: The read stops 3 residues short of the end of the CDR3; the missing end is completed from the germline J gene. The gene calls are TRBV29-1 and TRBJ1-2, with 8 bases identical to TRBD1. From germline, CDR1 is SQVTM and CDR2 ANQGSEA. The CDR3 is 15 amino acids. The V and J ends lost 6 bases and 1 base, in that order; junction bases with no gene match: 10. The CDR3 loop is CSVRIQGDFNYGYTF. The sequenced CDR3 bases are TGCAGCGTCCGAATACAGGGGGATTTTAACTATGGC.

Remarks on this clone: The CDR3 extends 3 residues past the end of the read, so its final part is completed from the germline J gene. This chain connects TRBV18 to TRBJ1-2, with D unclear. From germline, CDR1 is KGHSH and CDR2 LQKENI. This CDR3 has 14 residues. CDR3 DNA, as far as it was read: TGTGCCAGCTCACCGCTTCGAGAAGGTGTCCGC. Translating gives CASSPLREGVR. The full CDR3 protein is CASSPLREGVRYTF.

As for this clone: Read data end 3 residues before the CDR3 end; the end is taken from the germline J gene. The V and J genes are TRBV25-1 and TRBJ1-2; D gene ambiguous. The CDR3 runs 12 residues. Germline loops: CDR1 MGHDK, CDR2 SYGVNS. V lost 3 bases, J lost 3 bases, and 5 bases lay in between. The CDR3 spells CASSERHYGYTF. Incomplete CDR3 DNA: TGTGCCAGCAGTGAGAGGCACTATGGC.

Turning to this clone: The CDR3 extends 3 residues past the end of the read, so its final part is completed from the germline J gene. V is TRBV7-2 and J is TRBJ1-1, with TRBD1 as a possible D gene (5 bases). CDR3 length: 14 amino acids. Between the trimmed V and J ends, which lost 4 bases and 4 bases, there was a span of 13 bases. Looked up from germline, CDR1 is SGHTA and CDR2 is FQGNSA. Partial CDR3 DNA: TGTGCCAGCAGCTCCGTGCAGGGAATCACTGAA. Its protein is CASSSVQGITE. The entire CDR3 is CASSSVQGITEAFF. The full variable domain, in which reference TRBV7-2 and TRBJ1-1 provide the parts outside the CDR3, is GAGVSQSPSNKVTEKGKDVELRCDPISGHTALYWYRQSLGQGLEFLIYFQGNSAPDKSGLPSDRFSAERTGGSVSTLTIQRTQQEDSAVYLCASSSVQGITEAFFGQGTRLTVV.

Turning to this clone: The read terminates 3 residues before the CDR3 end, so the remaining end is supplied by the germline J gene. V gene TRBV10-3 combines with J gene TRBJ1-2; TRBD1 agrees at 9 bases. J gave up 1 base and V 5 bases, and 8 bases lay outside the gene matches. Germline loops: CDR1 ENHRY, CDR2 SYGVKD. The CDR3 runs 16 residues. The CDR3 protein is CAISRTGTGINYGYTF. Incomplete CDR3 DNA: TGTGCCATCAGTCGGACCGGGACAGGGATTAACTATGGC.